The 19 T cell receptor beta chains presented below share a single source sample, sequenced in a study of blood T cell repertoires in COVID-19. Sequencing used immunoSEQ multiplex PCR; TCRdb keeps in-frame clones, though not all of them. The repertoire holds under 200,000 clones, with 83% as singletons. Sequencing was done on a sample of peripheral blood. These receptor sequences come from a woman in her 70s who had recovered from COVID-19.

This clone was observed a handful of times. The genes are TRBV20-1 and TRBJ1-5, with TRBD1 identical over 8 bases. From germline, CDR1 is DFQATT and CDR2 SNEGSKA (reference sequence). Unmatched junction bases numbered 12, after V lost 3 bases and J lost 2 bases. This CDR3 comprises 17 residues. In nucleotides, the CDR3 is TGCAGTGCTAGTCCCCTTCAGGGGGCTGTAGGCAATCAGCCCCAGCATTTT. Translation: CSASPLQGAVGNQPQHF.

The J gene is TRBJ1-3, the V gene TRBV3-1 (or the pseudogene TRBV3-2), with D perhaps TRBD1 (5 bases). V was clipped by 2 bases and J by 6 bases, with 11 bases between them. In germline, CDR1 is LGHDT, CDR2 YNNKEL (reference sequence). The CDR3 totals 14 residues. Written as DNA, the CDR3 is TGTGCCAGCAGCCAACCCGGGGGGGAAAACACCATATATTTT. Protein: CASSQPGGENTIYF.

The chain carries TRBV18 and TRBJ2-7, with D unresolved. Per the germline V gene, CDR1 is KGHSH and CDR2 is LQKENI. The ends were cut back, 2 bases at V and 5 bases at J, with 7 bases in the middle. This CDR3 comprises 12 residues. CDR3 bases: TGTGCCAGCTCACCAACAGACCACGAGCAGTACTTC. This codes for CASSPTDHEQYF.

The chain employs TRBV5-1 and TRBJ1-1; a possible D gene is TRBD1 (6 bases). The CDR3 is 15 residues long. Germline CDR1 reads SGHRS; CDR2 reads YFSETQ. V shed 4 bases and J shed 3 bases, with 16 bases lying between them. CDR3 sequence (DNA): TGCGCCAGCAGCACCACAGGGCCTAGGGACACTGAAGCTTTCTTT. Translating gives CASSTTGPRDTEAFF.

The chain joins TRBV6-1 to TRBJ2-5; TRBD2 aligns across 14 bases. V gave up 4 bases and J gave up 2 bases; unmatched junction bases: 3. Germline CDR1 is MNHNS and CDR2 is SASEGT. CDR3 length equals 16 residues. The CDR3 DNA reads TGTGCCAGCAGTGGGGGGACTAGCGGGAGACAAGAGACCCAGTACTTC. It specifies CASSGGTSGRQETQYF.

A note on this clone: Within the sample, other DNA sequences also encode this same CDR3. This chain joins TRBV3-1 (or the pseudogene TRBV3-2) and TRBJ2-6; tentatively, D is TRBD2 (5 bases). CDR3 length: 14 residues. Germline V gene lookup returns CDR1 LGHDT and CDR2 YNNKEL (reference sequence). V gave up 8 bases and J gave up 2 bases, with 10 bases separating them. The CDR3 is CASSQAAGANVLTF. CDR3 nucleotides: TGTGCCAGCTCCCAAGCGGCTGGGGCCAACGTCCTGACTTTC.

J is TRBJ2-1 and V is TRBV9; 13 bases agree with TRBD2. The germline V gene encodes CDR1 SGDLS and CDR2 YYNGEE. Trimming cost V 0 bases and J 6 bases; bases outside gene matches: 3. The CDR3 has 16 residues. The DNA of the CDR3 is TGTGCCAGCAGCGTAGGGGGGACTAGCGGGACCAATGAGCAGTTCTTC. Translating gives CASSVGGTSGTNEQFF.

The chain combines TRBV5-1 with TRBJ1-5, with TRBD1 matching 7 bases. The V and J ends lost 0 bases and 5 bases, in that order; junction bases with no gene match: 5. Germline CDR1 and CDR2: SGHRS and YFSETQ. There are 15 residues in the CDR3. CDR3 nucleotide sequence: TGCGCCAGCAGCTTGGTAGGGGGCGGGGATCAGCCCCAGCATTTT. The encoded protein is CASSLVGGGDQPQHF.

V is TRBV27 and J is TRBJ2-3; 8 bases fit TRBD1. Per germline, CDR1 MNHEY and CDR2 SMNVEV (reference sequence). The V segment lost 6 bases and the J segment 3 bases; nucleotides outside the gene matches: 20. The CDR3 has 19 residues. CDR3 in amino acids: CASSPPRYRTGRRTDTQYF. CDR3 nucleotides: TGTGCCAGCAGCCCCCCGCGATACCGGACAGGGAGGCGGACAGATACGCAGTATTTT.

V and J are TRBV6-5 and TRBJ2-5; D uncertain. The CDR3 runs to 11 residues. With 7 bases removed from V and 0 bases from J, the gap between germline ends came to 3 bases. Germline CDR1 reads MNHEY; CDR2 reads SVGAGI. The CDR3 is CASTNQETQYF. DNA of the CDR3: TGTGCCAGCACCAACCAAGAGACCCAGTACTTC.

In this sample, this clone turned up a few times. V and J are TRBV3-1 (or the pseudogene TRBV3-2) and TRBJ1-6, with 8 bases that match TRBD1. V lost 4 bases to trimming and J lost 6 bases; unmatched junction nucleotides: 14. There are 18 residues in the CDR3. From germline, CDR1 is LGHDT and CDR2 YNNKEL (reference sequence). Here the CDR3 reads CASSLDVWVRGPNSPLHF. The CDR3 DNA is TGTGCCAGCAGCCTCGACGTGTGGGTCAGGGGGCCTAATTCACCCCTCCACTTT.

This clone was picked up a small number of times. The sample holds other DNA sequences that translate to the same CDR3. The chain employs TRBV12-3 or TRBV12-4 and TRBJ2-2; no clear D. There are 12 residues in the CDR3. The germline V and J ends were trimmed by 4 bases and 3 bases, with 3 bases remaining between them. The CDR3 nucleotides are TGTGCCAGCAGTTCTGACACCGGGGAGCTGTTTTTT. Translation: CASSSDTGELFF.

The rearrangement links TRBV18 to TRBJ2-7; 8 positions agree with TRBD1. The CDR3 is 15 residues long. Per germline, CDR1 KGHSH and CDR2 LQKENI. V was pared by 4 bases and J by 0 bases, with 5 bases of the junction left unmatched. The CDR3 sequence: CASSRRTGNSYEQYF. The DNA of the CDR3 is TGTGCCAGCTCACGAAGGACAGGGAACTCCTACGAGCAGTACTTC.

The rearrangement links TRBV6-5 to TRBJ2-3, with D possibly matching TRBD2 (5 bases). The germline V gene encodes CDR1 MNHEY and CDR2 SVGAGI. The CDR3 sequence is 13 residues long. V was trimmed by 9 bases and J by 0 bases, leaving 10 bases between them. The CDR3 nucleotides are TGTGCCAGTCAGGAGGATAGCACAGATACGCAGTATTTT. Amino acid sequence: CASQEDSTDTQYF.

The V call is TRBV9, the J call TRBJ2-2; TRBD2 is a possible D gene (5 bases). Trimming left V 2 bases short and J 7 bases short, with 12 bases between. Germline values: CDR1 SGDLS, CDR2 YYNGEE. The CDR3 contains 14 residues. For the CDR3, the DNA is TGTGCCAGCAGCGTCTTCTTAGAGGGCGGGGAGCTGTTTTTT. Translating gives CASSVFLEGGELFF.

This clone was detected only once. The chain couples TRBV5-6 to TRBJ1-2; 7 bases fit TRBD1. J lost 4 bases, V lost 4 bases, and 4 bases had no gene match. Germline V gene lookup returns CDR1 SGHDT and CDR2 YYEEEE. CDR3 length equals 13 residues. The CDR3 reads CASSRDRGYGYTF. The CDR3 nucleotides read TGTGCCAGCAGCCGGGACAGAGGCTATGGCTACACCTTC.

The CDR3 here is CASSAQGQENSPLHF. The CDR3 DNA reads as TGTGCCAGCAGCGCCCAGGGACAGGAGAATTCACCCCTCCACTTT. This chain joins TRBV9 and TRBJ1-6; 8 bases agree with TRBD1. CDR1 is SGDLS and CDR2 is YYNGEE in the germline V gene. This CDR3 contains 15 residues. Trimming took 3 bases from V and 7 from J; bases not matched to a gene: 6.

The rearrangement joins TRBV3-1 (or the pseudogene TRBV3-2) to TRBJ1-6; D is unclear. Germline V gene lookup returns CDR1 LGHDT and CDR2 YNNKEL (reference sequence). The CDR3 length is 15 residues. Trimming pared 3 bases from V and 10 bases from J, leaving 16 bases between. CDR3 in amino acids: CASSQIGSLGSPLHF. As DNA, the CDR3 is TGTGCCAGCAGCCAGATCGGGAGCCTCGGCTCACCCCTCCACTTT.

The genes are TRBV19 and TRBJ2-5; the D gene is possibly TRBD1 (5 bases). The germline CDR1 and CDR2 sequences are LNHDA and SQIVND (reference sequence). The length of the CDR3 is 16 residues. Trimming removed 4 bases from V and 1 base from J, with 16 bases in between. CDR3 nucleotide sequence: TGTGCCAGTAGTACGGGCAGGGTTGCCCTCCAAGAGACCCAGTACTTC. Translated: CASSTGRVALQETQYF.